Below, 31 T cell receptor beta chains from the same sample are listed, as sequenced in a study of blood T cells in healthy people across ages. Through a sample-barcoded 5' primer and a J-beta primer mix, a second PCR was run for about 6 to 12 cycles. TCRdb processed the 5' RACE reads anew with MiXCR; each CDR3 protein has one entry. The repertoire holds about 1.8 million distinct CDR3 sequences, with approximately 50% as singletons. Sequencing input: blood. The receptors were gathered from a woman between 35 and 50 years old in good health.

V usage is TRBV10-3 and J usage is TRBJ2-5, with a possible D match to TRBD2 (5 bases). CDR3 length: 13 amino acids. Germline CDR1 and CDR2: ENHRY and SYGVKD. The V and J ends lost 8 bases and 5 bases respectively, with 15 bases between them. CDR3 in amino acids: CAIQPGFAETQYF. CDR3 nucleotides: TGTGCCATCCAACCGGGGTTCGCGGAGACCCAGTACTTC.

This clonotype was seen a handful of times. The J gene is TRBJ2-1, the V gene TRBV28; 13 positions agree with TRBD2. Looked up from germline, CDR1 is MDHEN and CDR2 is SYDVKM. The CDR3 is made up of 22 amino acids. J was trimmed by 0 bases and V by 2 bases; bases with no gene match: 16. CDR3 residues: CASSLPPGLAGDPRDSYNEQFF. The CDR3 DNA is TGTGCCAGCAGTTTACCCCCCGGACTAGCGGGGGATCCTAGGGACTCCTACAATGAGCAGTTCTTC.

The chain combines TRBV7-3 with TRBJ2-1, with TRBD2 matching over 13 bases. Germline CDR1 is SGHTA and CDR2 is FQGTGA. The CDR3 covers 16 residues. Trimming at V came to 4 bases and at J to 4 bases, leaving 4 bases not matched to a gene. The CDR3 spells CASSYQTSGGYNEQFF. In DNA form, the CDR3 reads TGTGCCAGCAGCTACCAGACTAGCGGGGGGTACAATGAGCAGTTCTTC. The full variable domain, its missing parts supplied by reference TRBV7-3 and TRBJ2-1, is GAGVSQTPSNKVTEKGKYVELRCDPISGHTALYWYRQSLGQGPEFLIYFQGTGAADDSGLPNDRFFAVRPEGSVSTLKIQRTERGDSAVYLCASSYQTSGGYNEQFFGPGTRLTVL.

The chain employs TRBV20-1 and TRBJ2-3; 9 nucleotides align to TRBD2. Germline V gives CDR1 DFQATT, CDR2 SNEGSKA (reference sequence). With 6 bases clipped from V and 5 bases from J, the junction kept 9 bases outside the gene matches. The CDR3 consists of 14 residues. CDR3 protein: CSASSSGGLDTQYF. CDR3 coding DNA: TGCAGTGCGAGTAGTAGCGGGGGTTTAGATACGCAGTATTTT.

This chain joins TRBV6-2 or TRBV6-3 and TRBJ1-1; D remains ambiguous. Germline-derived CDR1 and CDR2 are MNHEY and SVGEGT. With 1 base removed from V and 7 bases from J, the gap between germline ends came to 10 bases. The CDR3 spans 13 residues. DNA for the CDR3: TGTGCCAGCAGTTACTTGCACGGCCTTGAAGCTTTCTTT. It yields the protein CASSYLHGLEAFF.

The chain carries TRBV20-1 and TRBJ2-1, with D possibly matching TRBD2 (5 bases). Germline V gives CDR1 DFQATT, CDR2 SNEGSKA (reference sequence). The V end lost 4 bases, the J end lost 0 bases, and 13 bases lay between the germline ends. The CDR3 has 15 amino acids. DNA of the CDR3: TGCAGTGCTACAACTAGGCTGAGCTCCTACAATGAGCAGTTCTTC. Translated, it gives CSATTRLSSYNEQFF.

The chain couples TRBV4-3 to TRBJ2-7, with D possibly called TRBD1 or TRBD2 (5 bases each). The V gene's germline CDR1 is LGHNA and CDR2 YSLEER. V gave up 0 bases and J gave up 1 base, with 13 bases separating them. The length of the CDR3 is 16 residues. The CDR3 reads CASSQEFRDGSYEQYF. The CDR3 DNA reads as TGCGCCAGCAGCCAAGAGTTTAGGGACGGATCCTACGAGCAGTACTTC.

This chain links TRBV15 with TRBJ2-4, with D unresolved. Deletions cut 3 bases from V and 15 bases from J, with 12 bases between. Germline CDR1 LNHNV, CDR2 YYDKDF (reference sequence). The CDR3 is 11 residues long. CDR3 protein: CATSSGAVRYF. In DNA, the CDR3 is TGTGCCACCAGCAGTGGAGCCGTAAGGTACTTC.

This chain links TRBV6-1 with TRBJ2-4; a possible D gene is TRBD1 (6 bases). The J call is in doubt because the DNA end fits TRBJ2-5 better. Germline V CDR1 and CDR2: MNHNS, SASEGT. The CDR3 contains 15 residues. The CDR3: CASSEVRARGETQYF. CDR3 sequence (DNA): TGTGCCAGCAGTGAAGTGAGGGCGAGGGGGGAGACCCAGTACTTC.

V is TRBV14 and J is TRBJ2-7; D gene unclear. This CDR3 region has 16 residues. V was cut by 1 base and J by 0 bases, with 13 bases left in between. Germline V gives CDR1 SGHDN, CDR2 FVKESK. The DNA of the CDR3 is TGTGCCAGCAGCCAAGCCCCTTCCTCCCCCTCCTACGAGCAGTACTTC. This encodes CASSQAPSSPSYEQYF.

This clonotype was picked up many times. The CDR3 coding sequence is TGCAGCGTTGAAGACAGCTCATCCTACGAGCAGTACTTC. This encodes CSVEDSSSYEQYF. The chain links TRBV29-1 to TRBJ2-7; no reliable D call. V dropped 0 bases and J dropped 1 base, with 7 bases sitting between them. CDR1 and CDR2 (germline): SQVTM, ANQGSEA. CDR3 length equals 13 residues.

The V call is TRBV29-1, the J call TRBJ1-2, with D maybe TRBD1 (5 bases). The CDR3 is 13 amino acids. Germline assignment: CDR1 SQVTM and CDR2 ANQGSEA. V lost 4 bases, J lost 8 bases, and 17 bases lay in between. Written as DNA, the CDR3 is TGCAGCGTTGGGACGGGACGGAGAAAGGGCTACACCTTC. This sequence encodes CSVGTGRRKGYTF.

V is TRBV7-2 and J is TRBJ2-5; 9 nucleotides match TRBD2. The trim removed 5 bases at V and 5 bases at J, leaving 15 bases unmatched. The CDR3 totals 17 residues. CDR1 and CDR2 from the germline V gene are SGHTA and FQGNSA. CDR3 coding DNA: TGTGCCAGCAGCCTAGGGACTAGCAGTCGGATATCGGAGACCCAGTACTTC. Protein: CASSLGTSSRISETQYF.

The chain uses TRBV5-1 and TRBJ2-5, with D possibly matching TRBD2 (6 bases). V dropped 4 bases and J dropped 5 bases, with 18 bases sitting between them. The germline gives CDR1 SGHRS, CDR2 YFSETQ. The CDR3 extends over 15 amino acids. CDR3 region: CASSPGLRSYETQYF. CDR3 coding DNA: TGCGCCAGCAGCCCGGGACTTCGGTCTTACGAGACCCAGTACTTC. The complete variable domain, with remaining parts taken from reference TRBV5-1 and TRBJ2-5, reads KAGVTQTPRYLIKTRGQQVTLSCSPISGHRSVSWYQQTPGQGLQFLFEYFSETQRNKGNFPGRFSGRQFSNSRSEMNVSTLELGDSALYLCASSPGLRSYETQYFGPGTRLLVL.

The J gene is TRBJ2-4, the V gene TRBV4-3; D unclear. CDR1 and CDR2 from the germline V gene are LGHNA and YSLEER. This CDR3 is built from 13 residues. The V gene lost 0 bases and the J gene lost 7 bases, with 7 bases spanning the gap. The CDR3 here is CASSQEEWNIQYF. The CDR3 region has the DNA TGCGCCAGCAGCCAAGAAGAGTGGAACATTCAGTACTTC.

This chain joins TRBV7-9 and TRBJ2-5, with a possible D match to TRBD1 (6 bases). Trimming shortened V by 3 bases and J by 5 bases, and 13 bases separated the two germline ends. The CDR3 runs to 14 residues. Germline V gives CDR1 SEHNR, CDR2 FQNEAQ (reference sequence). The CDR3 nucleotides are TGTGCCAGCAGCTTCCCGGACAGCAATGAGACCCAGTACTTC. Amino acid sequence: CASSFPDSNETQYF. The complete variable domain, with remaining parts taken from reference TRBV7-9 and TRBJ2-5, reads DTGVSQNPRHKITKRGQNVTFRCDPISEHNRLYWYRQTLGQGPEFLTYFQNEAQLEKSRLLSDRFSAERPKGSFSTLEIQRTEQGDSAMYLCASSFPDSNETQYFGPGTRLLVL.

This clonotype was seen more than once but under ten times. This sequence joins TRBV12-5 and TRBJ2-1; 7 bases agree with TRBD1. The V segment lost 7 bases and the J segment 8 bases; nucleotides outside the gene matches: 17. Germline assignment: CDR1 LGHNT and CDR2 FRNRAP. This CDR3 is built from 16 residues. DNA of the CDR3: TGTGCTAGTGCTTCTCCGACAGGGAAGGATAAGGATGAGCAGTTCTTC. This encodes CASASPTGKDKDEQFF.

The CDR3 protein is CASSSPEGGVNTEAFF. The CDR3 DNA reads as TGCGCCAGCAGCTCTCCGGAGGGGGGGGTGAACACTGAAGCTTTCTTT. The chain joins TRBV5-1 to TRBJ1-1; D might be TRBD1 (6 bases). The germline V gene encodes CDR1 SGHRS and CDR2 YFSETQ. This CDR3 is 16 amino acids long. V was cut by 3 bases and J by 0 bases, with 15 bases left in between.

The V call is TRBV18, the J call TRBJ1-5, with 7 nucleotides matching TRBD1. CDR3 length equals 15 residues. Germline-derived CDR1 and CDR2 are KGHSH and LQKENI. With V trimmed by 3 bases and J by 1 base, 3 bases remained unmatched. The CDR3 reads CASSPTGISNQPQHF. The DNA for the CDR3 is TGTGCCAGCTCACCGACAGGGATAAGCAATCAGCCCCAGCATTTT.

The chain recombines TRBV7-9 with TRBJ1-4; no clear D gene. The length of the CDR3 is 12 residues. CDR1 is SEHNR, CDR2 FQNEAQ, per germline (reference sequence). The CDR3 reads CAVSATNEKLFF. The CDR3 bases are TGTGCAGTATCCGCAACTAATGAAAAACTGTTTTTT.

The V gene is TRBV7-9, the J gene TRBJ1-2; D is possibly TRBD1 (6 bases). Germline CDR1 SEHNR, CDR2 FQNEAQ (reference sequence). V was trimmed by 5 bases and J by 4 bases, leaving 14 bases between them. The CDR3 is 14 amino acids. CDR3 loop: CASSEGGQSYGYTF. CDR3 coding DNA: TGTGCCAGCAGCGAAGGTGGACAGAGCTATGGCTACACCTTC.

This chain links TRBV14 with TRBJ2-3; no clear D. The ends were cut back, 0 bases at V and 6 bases at J, with 10 bases in the middle. The CDR3 has 14 residues. Germline V gene data show CDR1 as SGHDN and CDR2 as FVKESK. The chain's CDR3 is CASSQEVYEDTQYF. The CDR3, as DNA: TGTGCCAGCAGCCAAGAGGTCTACGAGGATACGCAGTATTTT. Complete variable domain (other parts from reference TRBV14 and TRBJ2-3): EAGVTQFPSHSVIEKGQTVTLRCDPISGHDNLYWYRRVMGKEIKFLLHFVKESKQDESGMPNNRFLAERTGGTYSTLKVQPAELEDSGVYFCASSQEVYEDTQYFGPGTRLTVL.

CDR3 amino acids: CASSLDLSPDTQYF. The DNA of the CDR3 is TGTGCCAGCAGCTTAGATCTAAGCCCAGATACGCAGTATTTT. This sequence joins TRBV7-9 and TRBJ2-3; no firm D call. The CDR3 is made up of 14 amino acids. Germline assignment: CDR1 SEHNR and CDR2 FQNEAQ (reference sequence). V shed 1 base and J shed 4 bases, with 9 bases lying between them.

The rearrangement joins TRBV7-2 to TRBJ2-7; perhaps TRBD2 as D (5 bases). The CDR3 contains 15 residues. The V end was cut by 2 bases, the J end by 6 bases, with 17 bases between. The V gene's germline CDR1 is SGHTA and CDR2 FQGNSA. CDR3 sequence reads: CASSLLAPGVSEQYF. The CDR3 region has the DNA TGTGCCAGCAGCTTACTAGCCCCGGGTGTTTCCGAGCAGTACTTC.

Of note for this clonotype: A read error may be the cause here, since a much bigger clone is one base away. The chain recombines TRBV29-1 with TRBJ2-3; no reliable D call. Germline V gene data show CDR1 as SQVTM and CDR2 as ANQGSEA. The CDR3 is made up of 16 amino acids. The CDR3 protein is CSVGTPKGGSRDTQYF. DNA of the CDR3: TGCAGCGTCGGAACCCCCAAGGGTGGTAGCAGAGATACGCAGTATTTT.

This clonotype has a handful of counts. The chain uses TRBV6-6 and TRBJ2-7; 8 bases are shared with TRBD1. Germline V gene lookup returns CDR1 MNHNY and CDR2 SVGAGI (reference sequence). The CDR3 is 14 amino acids. With 7 bases clipped from V and 2 bases from J, the junction kept 7 bases outside the gene matches. The CDR3 DNA is TGTGCCAGCACCGAATCGACAGGGGCCTACGAGCAGTACTTC. It is translated as CASTESTGAYEQYF.

The genes are TRBV20-1 and TRBJ2-5; tentative D call: TRBD2 (7 bases). Per the germline V gene, CDR1 is DFQATT and CDR2 is SNEGSKA (reference sequence). The CDR3 length is 13 residues. The germline V and J ends were trimmed by 5 bases and 5 bases, with 15 bases remaining between them. The CDR3 DNA sequence: TGCAGTGCTGGGGACTACAGGGAGGAGACCCAGTACTTC. It translates to CSAGDYREETQYF.

J is TRBJ2-7 and V is TRBV29-1, with D possibly TRBD2 on 6 matching bases. V gave up 4 bases and J gave up 3 bases, with 13 bases separating them. The CDR3 has 13 amino acids. Germline V CDR1 and CDR2: SQVTM, ANQGSEA. The CDR3: CSVAGGANYEQYF. The CDR3 DNA reads as TGCAGCGTTGCGGGCGGGGCGAACTACGAGCAGTACTTC.

V is TRBV4-3 and J is TRBJ1-2; weak D call: TRBD1 (6 bases). The germline V and J ends were trimmed by 8 bases and 6 bases, with 25 bases remaining between them. Germline V gives CDR1 LGHNA, CDR2 YSLEER. The CDR3 has 16 amino acids. CDR3 sequence: CASGGEVGQGNNGYTF. CDR3 DNA sequence: TGCGCCAGCGGGGGGGAGGTGGGGCAGGGGAATAATGGCTACACCTTC.

Here the CDR3 DNA reads TGTGCCAGCACCAGACAGGGGTCTGGGAACATTCAGTACTTC. It specifies CASTRQGSGNIQYF. V and J are TRBV25-1 and TRBJ2-7; 8 bases are shared with TRBD1. The tail of the sequence fits TRBJ2-4 better, so the J call may be wrong. Germline V gives CDR1 MGHDK, CDR2 SYGVNS. This CDR3 has 14 residues.

The gene calls are TRBV5-1 and TRBJ2-1; D gene ambiguous. Germline CDR1 and CDR2: SGHRS and YFSETQ. V dropped 1 base and J dropped 8 bases, with 19 bases sitting between them. The CDR3 length is 16 residues. CDR3 residues: CASSLSPRNRGDEQFF. CDR3 nucleotides: TGCGCCAGCAGCTTGTCTCCCCGGAACCGAGGCGATGAGCAGTTCTTC.